This T cell receptor (beta chain) was observed in a study of blood T cell repertoires in COVID-19. Whole-study context: Whether acute or convalescent, the COVID-19 samples came from the United States, Italy and Spain. PBMCs, B-cell-depleted T cells, or T cells provided the cDNA or gDNA that made up the material.

Clinical history reported by participants formed the basis on which cohorts were assigned. Recovered Cohort 3 donors showed two negative PCRs, clearance, or symptom resolution. Method: immunoSEQ multiplex PCR; TCRdb's copy keeps in-frame clones and lacks some. The table shows about 290,000 clones, with around 86% occurring only once. The CDR3 is 14 residues long. J gave up 5 bases and V 4 bases, and 2 bases lay outside the gene matches. Germline CDR1 SGHRS, CDR2 YFSETQ. The TCR sequence derives from a woman between 40 and 55 years old who had recovered from COVID-19. The chain recombines TRBV5-1 with TRBJ2-4; 11 positions agree with TRBD1. The sample was PBMCs or T cells enriched from blood (not recorded which). CDR3 DNA: TGCGCCAGCAGCGGGGGACAGGGGGAAAACATTCAGTACTTC. Translated, it gives CASSGGQGENIQYF.